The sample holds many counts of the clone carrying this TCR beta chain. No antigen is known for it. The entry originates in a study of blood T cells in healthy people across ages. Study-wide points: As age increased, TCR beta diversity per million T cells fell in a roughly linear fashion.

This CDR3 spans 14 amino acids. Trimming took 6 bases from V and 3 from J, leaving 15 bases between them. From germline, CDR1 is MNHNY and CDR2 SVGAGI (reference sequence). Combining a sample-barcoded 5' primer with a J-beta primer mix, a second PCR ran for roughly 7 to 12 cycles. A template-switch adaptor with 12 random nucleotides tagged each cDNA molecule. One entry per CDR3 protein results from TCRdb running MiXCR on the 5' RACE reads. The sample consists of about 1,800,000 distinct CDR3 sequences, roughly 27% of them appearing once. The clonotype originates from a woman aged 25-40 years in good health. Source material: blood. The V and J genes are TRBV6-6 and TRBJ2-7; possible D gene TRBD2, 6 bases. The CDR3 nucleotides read TGTGCCAGCAGAGGTAGGGGACTGCTCTACGAGCAGTACTTC. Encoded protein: CASRGRGLLYEQYF.